These 12 T cell receptor beta chains were all obtained from the same sample, sequenced in a study of T-cell reconstitution after alpha-beta-depleted transplantation in children. A TCRbeta library incorporating unique molecular identifiers was prepared. One entry per CDR3 protein results from TCRdb running MiXCR on the PCR reads. The table records over 70,000 distinct CDR3 sequences, roughly 7.7% of them present only once. The sample here was PBMCs from the stem cell graft donor, taken from the stem cell graft. Receptors originate from a human donor who donated a stem cell graft to a child with congenital amegakaryocytic thrombocytopenia.

This clonotype was seen many times. V gene TRBV5-1 combines with J gene TRBJ2-7; 8 bases agree with TRBD1. The CDR3 is 14 amino acids. Germline loops: CDR1 SGHRS, CDR2 YFSETQ. The trim removed 5 bases at V and 2 bases at J, leaving 6 bases unmatched. CDR3 loop: CASSSTGDPYEQYF. DNA of the CDR3: TGCGCCAGCAGTTCGACAGGGGACCCCTACGAGCAGTACTTC.

In this sample, this clonotype turned up many times. The rearrangement links TRBV29-1 to TRBJ1-1; 7 bases agree with TRBD1. Germline assignment: CDR1 SQVTM and CDR2 ANQGSEA. The J segment lost 1 base and the V segment lost 6 bases, leaving 5 bases of the junction unmatched. The CDR3 has 13 amino acids. DNA for the CDR3: TGCAGCGTGGTTTGGACAGGGAACACTGAAGCTTTCTTT. This gives the protein CSVVWTGNTEAFF.

This clonotype has at least ten counts. The gene calls are TRBV5-1 and TRBJ2-1; 8 bases are a match to TRBD2. Germline V gene lookup returns CDR1 SGHRS and CDR2 YFSETQ. V lost 3 bases and J lost 6; bases outside the gene matches: 8. This CDR3 is built from 15 residues. The CDR3 sequence: CASSSPEREINEQFF. In DNA, the CDR3 is TGCGCCAGCAGCTCCCCCGAGCGGGAGATCAATGAGCAGTTCTTC.

At least ten counts were recorded for this clonotype. The V gene is TRBV12-3 or TRBV12-4, the J gene TRBJ1-6, with a weak D call TRBD1 (5 bases). This CDR3 is 14 amino acids long. Trimming took 9 bases from V and 10 from J, leaving 19 bases between them. The CDR3, as DNA: TGTGCCAGTTCCCTGGGGGTATACCCATCACCCCTCCACTTT. Protein: CASSLGVYPSPLHF.

This clonotype was counted many times. V usage is TRBV12-3 or TRBV12-4 and J usage is TRBJ1-5; D gene uncertain. The CDR3 contains 15 residues. V lost 4 bases and J 0 bases, leaving 10 bases between the germline ends. The DNA for the CDR3 is TGTGCCAGCAGTTCTGAGACCTATAGCAATCAGCCCCAGCATTTT. Translating it yields CASSSETYSNQPQHF.

This clonotype was picked up many times. One end of the junction fails to match germline, which may point to a read error. The chain is built from TRBV5-1 and TRBJ2-2; no firm D call. CDR3 length: 15 amino acids. Germline CDR1 is SGHRS and CDR2 is YFSETQ. For the CDR3, the DNA is TGCGCCAGCAGCCCCCGACTTCCGAACAGCGGGGAGCTGTTTTTT. It encodes CASSPRLPNSGELFF.

This clonotype was observed at least ten times. This chain connects TRBV4-2 to TRBJ2-2; TRBD2 agrees at 7 bases. Germline V lookup: CDR1 LGHNA, CDR2 YNFKEQ. This CDR3 is built from 13 residues. V gave up 3 bases and J gave up 8 bases; unmatched junction bases: 3. DNA for the CDR3: TGTGCCAGCAGCCATGGTAGCGGGGGGGAGCTGTTTTTT. This sequence encodes CASSHGSGGELFF.

The table lists this clonotype with many counts. The chain couples TRBV30 to TRBJ2-3, with unresolved D. Per germline, CDR1 GTSNPN and CDR2 SVGIG (reference sequence). CDR3 length equals 13 residues. With 4 bases removed from V and 4 bases from J, the gap between germline ends came to 12 bases. CDR3 nucleotides: TGTGCCTGGACCAAACGACTTGCAGATACGCAGTATTTT. Its protein product is CAWTKRLADTQYF.

At least ten counts were recorded for this clonotype. The chain uses TRBV18 and TRBJ2-1; the D gene could be TRBD1 or TRBD2 (5 bases each). Germline V lookup: CDR1 KGHSH, CDR2 LQKENI. Trimming removed 2 bases from V and 8 bases from J, with 16 bases in between. This CDR3 has 15 residues. CDR3 DNA: TGTGCCAGCTCACCAGGAGACAAGAGGGGTGATGAGCAGTTCTTC. It is translated as CASSPGDKRGDEQFF.

This clonotype was seen a few times. A much larger clone sits a single nucleotide away, making a read error possible. This chain links TRBV5-5 with TRBJ2-1; tentative D call: TRBD1 (6 bases). Germline CDR1 reads SGHKS; CDR2 reads YYEKEE (reference sequence). V gave up 0 bases and J gave up 8 bases, with 12 bases separating them. The CDR3 extends over 14 amino acids. The DNA for the CDR3 is TGTGCCAGCAGCTTGGAGGCAGGGGACGATGAGCAGTTCTTC. This encodes CASSLEAGDDEQFF.

This clonotype was detected ten times or more. The chain links TRBV5-6 to TRBJ1-5; 7 nucleotides align to TRBD1. The ends lost 0 bases at V and 6 bases at J; junction bases unmatched: 0. Germline V gives CDR1 SGHDT, CDR2 YYEEEE. This CDR3 contains 13 residues. CDR3 sequence (DNA): TGTGCCAGCAGCTTGGACAGGGGTCAGCCCCAGCATTTT. This encodes CASSLDRGQPQHF.

The sample holds a few counts of this clonotype. The genes are TRBV7-2 and TRBJ2-3; either TRBD1 or TRBD2 may supply D (6 bases each). Germline CDR1 is SGHTA and CDR2 is FQGNSA. This CDR3 contains 16 residues. Between the trimmed V and J ends, which lost 1 base and 4 bases, there was a span of 15 bases. The CDR3: CASSLGYLRGADTQYF. Here the CDR3 DNA reads TGTGCCAGCAGCTTAGGTTATCTAAGGGGGGCAGATACGCAGTATTTT.